Below, 5 T cell receptor beta chains from the same sample are listed, as sequenced in a study of T cell responses to AZD1222 COVID-19 vaccine. Assay: immunoSEQ multiplex PCR; the TCRdb copy retains only in-frame clones and omits some. The sample holds approximately 180,000 clones; 88% are singletons and the top ten take over 6%. The material sequenced was peripheral blood, taken on day 0 of AZD1222 vaccination. These receptors were collected from an adult in good health.

The rearrangement links TRBV14 to TRBJ2-1; maybe TRBD2 (5 bases). Trimming cost V 5 bases and J 15 bases, with 11 bases left between them. The CDR3 extends over 10 amino acids. Germline V gives CDR1 SGHDN, CDR2 FVKESK. Here the CDR3 reads CASSGSEVFF. CDR3 nucleotide sequence: TGTGCCAGCAGCGGTAGCGAGGTGTTCTTC.

The chain couples TRBV6-4 to TRBJ1-1; TRBD1 agrees at 8 bases. Germline V gives CDR1 MRHNA, CDR2 SNTAGT. The CDR3 is 13 amino acids. With 6 bases clipped from V and 2 bases from J, the junction kept 2 bases outside the gene matches. The CDR3 DNA follows: TGTGCCAGCAGCAGGGGGCGAAACACTGAAGCTTTCTTT. Protein: CASSRGRNTEAFF.

V gene TRBV2 combines with J gene TRBJ1-2; D may be TRBD1 (5 bases). CDR3 length: 14 amino acids. Germline V lookup: CDR1 SNHLY, CDR2 FYNNEI. V dropped 6 bases and J dropped 6 bases, with 17 bases sitting between them. This chain's CDR3 is CASSADSPGDGYTF. The CDR3 DNA reads as TGTGCCAGCAGCGCCGACAGTCCCGGGGATGGCTACACCTTC.

J is TRBJ1-2 and V is TRBV4-1; TRBD1 matches at 7 bases. The CDR3 length is 18 residues. V lost 3 bases to trimming and J lost 4 bases; unmatched junction nucleotides: 17. Germline CDR1 reads MGHRA; CDR2 reads YSYEKL. The chain's CDR3 is CASSHPRDSPWNSYGYTF. The DNA of the CDR3 is TGCGCCAGCAGCCATCCCCGGGACAGCCCTTGGAATAGCTATGGCTACACCTTC.

The CDR3, as DNA: TGTGCCAGCAGTTACGGGGCAGCAACTAATGAAAAACTGTTTTTT. The encoded protein is CASSYGAATNEKLFF. The chain links TRBV6-6 to TRBJ1-4; a weak D match, TRBD1 (5 bases). Germline V gives CDR1 MNHNY, CDR2 SVGAGI (reference sequence). The CDR3 contains 15 residues. Trimming left V 2 bases short and J 0 bases short, with 7 bases between.